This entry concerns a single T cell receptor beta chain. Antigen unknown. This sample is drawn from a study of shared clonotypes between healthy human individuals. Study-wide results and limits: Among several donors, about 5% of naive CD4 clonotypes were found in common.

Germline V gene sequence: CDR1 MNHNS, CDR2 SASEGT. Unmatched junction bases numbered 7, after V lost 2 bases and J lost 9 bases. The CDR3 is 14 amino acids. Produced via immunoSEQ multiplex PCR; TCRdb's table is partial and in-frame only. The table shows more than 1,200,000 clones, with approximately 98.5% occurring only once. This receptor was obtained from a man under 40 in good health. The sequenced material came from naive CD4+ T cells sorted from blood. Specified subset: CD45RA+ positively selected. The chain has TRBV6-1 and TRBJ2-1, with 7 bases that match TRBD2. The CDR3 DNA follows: TGTGCCAGCAGTGAAACCGGACTAGTTACTGAGCAGTTCTTC. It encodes CASSETGLVTEQFF.